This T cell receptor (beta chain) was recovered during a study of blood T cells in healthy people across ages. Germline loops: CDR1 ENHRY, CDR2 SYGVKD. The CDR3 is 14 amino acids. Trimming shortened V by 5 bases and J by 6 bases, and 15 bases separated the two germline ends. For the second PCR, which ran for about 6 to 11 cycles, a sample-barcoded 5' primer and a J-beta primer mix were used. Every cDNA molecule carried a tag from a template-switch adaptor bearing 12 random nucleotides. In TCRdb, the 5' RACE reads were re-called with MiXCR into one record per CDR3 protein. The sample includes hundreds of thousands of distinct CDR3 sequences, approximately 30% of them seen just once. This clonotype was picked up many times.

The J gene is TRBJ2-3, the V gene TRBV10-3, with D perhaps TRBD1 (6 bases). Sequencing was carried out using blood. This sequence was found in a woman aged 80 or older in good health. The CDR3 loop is CAISYRDIGDTQYF. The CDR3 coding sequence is TGTGCCATCAGTTACCGGGACATCGGGGATACGCAGTATTTT.